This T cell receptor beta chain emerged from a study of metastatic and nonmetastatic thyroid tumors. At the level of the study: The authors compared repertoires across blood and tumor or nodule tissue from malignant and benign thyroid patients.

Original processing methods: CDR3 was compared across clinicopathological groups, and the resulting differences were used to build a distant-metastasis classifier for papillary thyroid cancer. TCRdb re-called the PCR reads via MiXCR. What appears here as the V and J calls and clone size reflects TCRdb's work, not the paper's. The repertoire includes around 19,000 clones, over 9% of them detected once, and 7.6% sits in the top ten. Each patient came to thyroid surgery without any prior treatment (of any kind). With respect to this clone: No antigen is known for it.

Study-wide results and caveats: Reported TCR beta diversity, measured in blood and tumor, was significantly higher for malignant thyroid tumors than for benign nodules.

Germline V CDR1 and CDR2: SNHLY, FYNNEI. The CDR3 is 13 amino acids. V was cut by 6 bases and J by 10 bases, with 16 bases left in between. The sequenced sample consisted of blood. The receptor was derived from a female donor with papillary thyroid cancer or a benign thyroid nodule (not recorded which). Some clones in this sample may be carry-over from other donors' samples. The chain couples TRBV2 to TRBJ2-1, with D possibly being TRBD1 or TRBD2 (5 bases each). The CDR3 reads CASRRDRMREQFF. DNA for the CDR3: TGTGCCAGCAGGAGGGACCGGATGCGGGAGCAGTTCTTC.